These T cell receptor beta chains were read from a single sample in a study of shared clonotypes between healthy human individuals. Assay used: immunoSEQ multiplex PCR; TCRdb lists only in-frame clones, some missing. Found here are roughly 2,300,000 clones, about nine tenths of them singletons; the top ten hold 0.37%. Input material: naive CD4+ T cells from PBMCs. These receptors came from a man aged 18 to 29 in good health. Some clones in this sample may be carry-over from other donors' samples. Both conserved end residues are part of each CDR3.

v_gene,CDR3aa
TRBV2,CASSDLAYSNQPQHF
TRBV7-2,CASSPPASGPYEQYF
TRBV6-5,CASKFRQPNTEAFF
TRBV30,CAWSVKQGVREQYF
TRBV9,CASSVLPSGGDTDTQYF
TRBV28,CASSLRGGNQPQHF
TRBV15,CATSRDKGRANVLTF
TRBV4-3,CASSSRLAEYNEQFF
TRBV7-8,CASSLTVGDEQYF
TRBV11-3,CASSLRGGMGEQFF
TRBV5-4,CASSPETGFPGEQYF
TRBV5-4,CASTPGPLGATYGYTF
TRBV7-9,CASSLRGRGNTEAFF
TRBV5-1,CASSLGLPGGEKLFF
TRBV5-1,CASSGGQAATNEKLFF
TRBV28,CASSPPSGRALGEQFF
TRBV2,CASKEEMATEAFF
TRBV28,CASSFQRGGAGYGYTF